Listed below are T cell receptor beta chains from one sample, sequenced in a study of CD4+ T cells in melanoma. Only in-frame clones appear in the TCRdb table, and some are missing; sequencing was by immunoSEQ multiplex PCR. This table holds roughly 11,000 clones, 67% found once. The sample taken for sequencing was cells from a culture (not recorded whether cultured in vitro). The receptors derive from a human donor with melanoma. CDR3s include the opening cysteine and the closing phenylalanine or tryptophan. A D gene is named only where the DNA matches it firmly. Clone size is shown for a subset of rows, as once, few, many or a class of expanded clone.

d_call,clone_size,j_call,v_call,cdr3_aa,cdr3_nt
TRBD2,NA,TRBJ2-3,TRBV4-1,CASSQSGLAGTTDTQYF,TGCGCCAGCAGCCAATCTGGACTAGCGGGGACCACAGATACGCAGTATTTT
NA,NA,TRBJ2-2,TRBV6-1,CASREKGMEYTGELFF,TGTGCCAGCAGGGAAAAGGGGATGGAGTACACCGGGGAGCTGTTTTTT
TRBD2,NA,TRBJ2-3,TRBV4-1,CASSQFRSGDTDTQYF,TGCGCCAGCAGCCAATTCCGTAGCGGGGACACAGATACGCAGTATTTT
NA,NA,TRBJ1-2,TRBV6-6,CASSRTAQGGYTF,TGTGCCAGCAGTAGGACAGCTCAGGGAGGCTACACCTTC
TRBD2,NA,TRBJ2-3,TRBV19,CASSIFGGAEDTQYF,TGTGCCAGTAGTATATTCGGGGGGGCAGAAGATACGCAGTATTTT
TRBD2,NA,TRBJ2-3,TRBV6-1,CASSERFLAGTTDTQYF,TGTGCCAGCAGTGAACGGTTTCTAGCGGGGACCACAGATACGCAGTATTTT
NA,medium-sized,TRBJ1-2,TRBV29-1,CSVEVVAGGYTF,TGCAGCGTTGAAGTTGTGGCCGGTGGCTACACCTTC
NA,NA,TRBJ2-1,TRBV7-6,CASSPAPSPQLYNEQFF,TGTGCCAGCAGCCCGGCCCCCAGCCCACAGCTCTACAATGAGCAGTTCTTC
NA,few,TRBJ1-5,TRBV18,CASSPGVGQPQHF,TGTGCCAGCTCACCGGGGGTCGGGCAGCCCCAGCATTTT
NA,NA,TRBJ1-4,TRBV15,CATSRGGTYNEKLFF,TGTGCCACCAGCAGGGGGGGGACCTATAATGAAAAACTGTTTTTT
NA,NA,TRBJ1-2,TRBV2,CASIEGTYGYTF,TGTGCCAGCATAGAGGGGACGTATGGCTACACCTTC
NA,NA,TRBJ2-7,TRBV21-1,CASTKSGGQLSEQYF,TGTGCCAGCACCAAATCAGGCGGGCAACTAAGCGAGCAGTACTTC
NA,NA,TRBJ2-7,TRBV19,CASSIPRGRHSYEQYF,TGTGCCAGTAGTATCCCCAGGGGCCGACACTCCTACGAGCAGTACTTC
TRBD2,NA,TRBJ2-2,TRBV11-2,CASSLGAAGTGELFF,TGTGCCAGCAGCTTAGGGGCAGCGGGGACCGGGGAGCTGTTTTTT
TRBD2,NA,TRBJ2-1,TRBV11-2,CASSLLLGLAYEQFF,TGTGCCAGCAGCTTACTACTCGGACTAGCCTATGAGCAGTTCTTC
NA,few,TRBJ1-2,TRBV2,CASLDRGYGYTF,TGTGCCAGCCTGGACAGAGGATATGGCTACACCTTC
NA,NA,TRBJ2-7,TRBV7-9,CASSYGQSTLQYF,TGTGCCAGCAGTTACGGACAGTCGACCCTGCAGTACTTC
TRBD2,NA,TRBJ2-3,TRBV5-6,CASSPVGLAGADTQYF,TGTGCCAGCAGCCCAGTGGGACTAGCGGGGGCAGATACGCAGTATTTT
NA,NA,TRBJ2-3,TRBV5-4,CASSSWADTQYF,TGTGCCAGCAGCTCCTGGGCAGATACGCAGTATTTT
NA,NA,TRBJ1-2,TRBV19,CASSGQSNYGYTF,TGTGCCAGTAGTGGACAGTCTAACTATGGCTACACCTTC
NA,NA,TRBJ1-5,TRBV7-9,CASSLNDAGGPQHF,TGTGCCAGCAGCCTTAATGATGCTGGCGGGCCCCAGCATTTT
NA,NA,TRBJ1-4,TRBV7-2,CASSPRQGHRVKLFF,TGTGCCAGCAGCCCCCGTCAGGGTCACAGAGTAAAACTGTTTTTT
TRBD1,once,TRBJ2-7,TRBV6-5,CASSGTGSGEQYF,TGTGCCAGCAGTGGGACAGGGTCGGGGGAGCAGTACTTC
TRBD1,NA,TRBJ1-2,TRBV6-5,CASRKSRGDYGYTF,TGTGCCAGCAGAAAAAGCAGGGGGGACTATGGCTACACCTTC
NA,NA,TRBJ2-7,TRBV5-1,CASSGGSSYEQYF,TGCGCCAGCAGCGGAGGAAGCTCCTACGAGCAGTACTTC
TRBD1,NA,TRBJ2-5,TRBV6-1,CASTLQGAVTQYF,TGTGCCAGCACCTTACAGGGGGCAGTGACCCAGTACTTC